Presented here are 20 T cell receptor beta chains from one specimen sequenced in a study of regulatory T cells in long-lasting Graves disease. Time point here: newly diagnosed GD, antithyroid drugs for less than 3 months. RNA isolated from PBMCs was used to make the TCR library. Investigators prepared the TCR beta libraries by applying iRepertoire HTBI primers and Arm-PCR of CDR3 regions. Each CDR3 protein is one row after TCRdb ran MiXCR on the multiplex PCR reads. The sample shows a few hundred thousand distinct CDR3 sequences, 20% to 25% of them seen only once. Specimen: peripheral blood mononuclear cells (PBMCs), collected at new diagnosis, from a patient treated with antithyroid drugs. The receptors shown here come from a female donor with Graves disease.

The chain couples TRBV7-9 to TRBJ2-7, with a tentative D call TRBD2 (6 bases). Trimming took 0 bases from V and 6 from J, leaving 12 bases between them. Germline CDR1 is SEHNR and CDR2 is FQNEAQ (reference sequence). The CDR3 runs 14 residues. CDR3 in amino acids: CASSLATGGGEQYF. The CDR3 region has the DNA TGTGCCAGCAGCTTAGCGACCGGGGGTGGCGAGCAGTACTTC.

This clonotype has a count of ten or more. The genes are TRBV11-1 and TRBJ2-1; D perhaps matches TRBD1 (5 bases). V was pared by 4 bases and J by 5 bases, with 21 bases between. The CDR3 has 17 residues. Germline lookup yields CDR1 SGHAT and CDR2 FQDESV (reference sequence). The CDR3 DNA follows: TGTGCCAGCAGCTCCAGGTCCATCAGGGTTGCACACAATGAGCAGTTCTTC. As protein: CASSSRSIRVAHNEQFF.

This clonotype was recorded at least ten times. The chain carries TRBV5-4 and TRBJ2-5, with 8 bases fitting TRBD2. This CDR3 has 16 residues. With 3 bases clipped from V and 1 base from J, the junction kept 8 bases outside the gene matches. Per the germline V gene, CDR1 is SGHNT and CDR2 is YYREEE (reference sequence). In DNA form, the CDR3 reads TGTGCCAGCAGCTACACCCCTAGCGGGTCCCAAGAGACCCAGTACTTC. It is translated as CASSYTPSGSQETQYF.

The chain links TRBV11-2 to TRBJ2-2; 9 bases fit TRBD1. The J segment lost 7 bases and the V segment lost 5 bases, leaving 8 bases of the junction unmatched. The length of the CDR3 is 15 residues. In germline, CDR1 is SGHAT, CDR2 FQNNGV. CDR3 residues: CASSPDRTGVGELFF. Here the CDR3 DNA reads TGTGCCAGCAGCCCGGATCGGACAGGGGTCGGGGAGCTGTTTTTT.

Comments on this clonotype: This sequence may be a read error, since a much larger clone differs from it by one base. The gene calls are TRBV7-3 and TRBJ2-4; D gene ambiguous. V was pared by 5 bases and J by 13 bases, with 24 bases between. This CDR3 comprises 15 residues. Germline lookup yields CDR1 SGHTA and CDR2 FQGTGA. The CDR3 DNA reads as TGTGCCAGCAGCGTTTCGGCAGCTTCCTACAATGAGCAGTACTTC. Translating gives CASSVSAASYNEQYF.

This clonotype is medium-sized (0.01 to 0.1%) in the sample. The gene calls are TRBV2 and TRBJ2-3, with TRBD2 identical over 11 bases. Per the germline V gene, CDR1 is SNHLY and CDR2 is FYNNEI. Trimming removed 8 bases from V and 0 bases from J; junction bases left unmatched: 10. CDR3 length: 17 residues. The DNA of the CDR3 is TGTGCCAGCTACGGCCTAGCGGGAGGCGCGAGCACAGATACGCAGTATTTT. Translated, it gives CASYGLAGGASTDTQYF.

This clonotype was seen many times. The chain is built from TRBV2 and TRBJ2-7; no firm D call. Germline V gene data show CDR1 as SNHLY and CDR2 as FYNNEI. V gave up 3 bases and J gave up 0 bases, with 6 bases separating them. The CDR3 has 13 residues. The CDR3 loop reads CASSDLVSYEQYF. For the CDR3, the DNA is TGTGCCAGCAGTGACCTGGTCTCCTACGAGCAGTACTTC.

The gene calls are TRBV5-1 and TRBJ1-6; possible D gene TRBD1, 5 bases. Germline V lookup: CDR1 SGHRS, CDR2 YFSETQ. The CDR3 is made up of 17 amino acids. The germline V and J ends were trimmed by 3 bases and 6 bases, with 19 bases remaining between them. The CDR3 protein is CASSSQGPIISNSPLHF. The CDR3 DNA is TGCGCCAGCAGCTCTCAGGGACCGATAATTTCTAATTCACCCCTCCACTTT.

This clonotype was counted ten times or more. The chain has TRBV20-1 and TRBJ2-1; 8 nucleotides align to TRBD2. CDR1 and CDR2 (germline): DFQATT, SNEGSKA (reference sequence). Losses at the gene ends were 6 bases for V and 5 bases for J; bases not matched to a gene: 9. The CDR3 covers 14 residues. For the CDR3, the DNA is TGCAGTGCGGGATCTAGCGGGTACAACAATGAGCAGTTCTTC. This translates into CSAGSSGYNNEQFF.

This clonotype came up many times. The J gene is TRBJ1-2, the V gene TRBV2; D is unresolved. The V and J ends lost 8 bases and 2 bases respectively, with 9 bases between them. Germline-derived CDR1 and CDR2 are SNHLY and FYNNEI. The CDR3 extends over 12 amino acids. The CDR3 nucleotides are TGTGCCAGCGACGTTACGAACTATGGCTACACCTTC. This encodes CASDVTNYGYTF. Full variable domain (missing parts from reference TRBV2 and TRBJ1-2): EPEVTQTPSHQVTQMGQEVILRCVPISNHLYFYWYRQILGQKVEFLVSFYNNEISEKSEIFDDQFSVERPDGSNFTLKIRSTKLEDSAMYFCASDVTNYGYTFGSGTRLTVV.

This clonotype was counted between two and nine times. This clone may be a read error of a much larger clone one base away. This chain links TRBV6-1 with TRBJ2-6; 8 bases agree with TRBD1. This CDR3 has 16 residues. V shed 5 bases and J 3 bases; nucleotides not matched to a gene: 6. CDR1 and CDR2 from the germline V gene are MNHNS and SASEGT. CDR3 nucleotide sequence: TGTGCCAGCAGTCCGGGACAGGCAGTTGGGGCCAACGTCCTGACTTTC. As protein: CASSPGQAVGANVLTF.

Only a few counts were recorded for this clonotype. A read error is the likely source, as a far larger clone sits one nucleotide away. The rearrangement uses TRBV20-1 and TRBJ2-1; D is uncertain. The J call may be faulty, since TRBJ2-5 better matches the DNA end. CDR3 length: 13 residues. The germline CDR1 and CDR2 sequences are DFQATT and SNEGSKA (reference sequence). The CDR3 nucleotides read TGCAGTGCTAGGGGTCCTCTAAAAGAGACCCAGTACTTC. Its translation: CSARGPLKETQYF.

Comment on this clonotype: A much larger clone differs by one base, so this may be a read error. This chain links TRBV11-2 with TRBJ2-2, with TRBD2 matching over 8 bases. CDR3 length: 15 amino acids. CDR1 and CDR2 (germline): SGHAT, FQNNGV. CDR3 in amino acids: CATGRGGTKTGELFF. The CDR3 region has the DNA TGTGCCACCGGTCGGGGGGGGACGAAAACCGGGGAGCTGTTTTTT.

This clonotype showed up many times. The chain recombines TRBV5-1 with TRBJ2-6; no reliable D call. CDR1 SGHRS and CDR2 YFSETQ come from the germline V gene. This CDR3 has 13 amino acids. Between the trimmed V and J ends, which lost 4 bases and 4 bases, there was a span of 6 bases. The CDR3 nucleotides read TGCGCCAGCAGCCCACGAGGGGCCAACGTCCTGACTTTC. This translates into CASSPRGANVLTF.

Ten or more counts support this clonotype. The rearrangement links TRBV19 to TRBJ1-5; possible D gene TRBD1, 5 bases. There are 17 residues in the CDR3. The germline V gene has CDR1 LNHDA and CDR2 SQIVND (reference sequence). The germline V and J ends were trimmed by 4 bases and 0 bases, with 16 bases remaining between them. The CDR3, as DNA: TGTGCCAGTAGTAGGGGCCAAGCTGCCTATAGCAATCAGCCCCAGCATTTT. As protein: CASSRGQAAYSNQPQHF.

The chain joins TRBV10-3 to TRBJ2-7; D possibly corresponds to TRBD1 (6 bases). V was shortened by 4 bases and J by 1 base, with 8 bases between the two germline ends. The CDR3 totals 13 residues. Germline V CDR1 and CDR2: ENHRY, SYGVKD. CDR3 bases: TGTGCCATCAGTGCCGGGACATCCTACGAGCAGTACTTC. Encoded protein: CAISAGTSYEQYF.

This clonotype was seen only a few times. This CDR3 is CASRGEHTGELFF. CDR3 in DNA: TGTGCCAGCAGGGGGGAGCACACCGGGGAGCTGTTTTTT. The chain links TRBV7-9 to TRBJ2-2, with D perhaps being TRBD1 or TRBD2 (5 bases each). Germline CDR1 SEHNR, CDR2 FQNEAQ (reference sequence). The V end was cut by 6 bases, the J end by 3 bases, with 8 bases between. CDR3 length: 13 residues.

The chain uses TRBV19 and TRBJ2-1; TRBD1 is a possible D gene (5 bases). Trimming took off 5 bases at V and 1 base at J, with 12 bases between the two ends. The V gene's germline CDR1 is LNHDA and CDR2 SQIVND (reference sequence). The CDR3 is made up of 15 amino acids. The CDR3 coding sequence is TGTGCCAGTAGTGTCACACAGGTATCCTACAATGAGCAGTTCTTC. Translating it yields CASSVTQVSYNEQFF.

This clonotype was detected a few times. The rearrangement joins TRBV28 to TRBJ1-1; possibly TRBD1 for D (6 bases). This CDR3 comprises 15 residues. Germline values: CDR1 MDHEN, CDR2 SYDVKM. Trimming cost V 6 bases and J 4 bases, with 18 bases left between them. The CDR3 here is CASSPTRGLGTEAFF. CDR3 bases: TGTGCCAGCAGCCCGACCAGGGGTCTGGGCACTGAAGCTTTCTTT.

This clonotype showed up just a few times. V gene TRBV19 combines with J gene TRBJ2-1; D is perhaps TRBD2 (6 bases). CDR3 length: 13 residues. The germline V gene encodes CDR1 LNHDA and CDR2 SQIVND (reference sequence). V was cut by 5 bases and J by 8 bases, with 13 bases left in between. This chain's CDR3 is CASSGGGSYEQFF. As DNA, the CDR3 is TGTGCCAGTAGTGGGGGAGGATCTTATGAGCAGTTCTTC. Filled out from reference TRBV19 and TRBJ2-1, the complete variable domain reads DGGITQSPKYLFRKEGQNVTLSCEQNLNHDAMYWYRQDPGQGLRLIYYSQIVNDFQKGDIAEGYSVSREKKESFPLTVTSAQKNPTAFYLCASSGGGSYEQFFGPGTRLTVL.